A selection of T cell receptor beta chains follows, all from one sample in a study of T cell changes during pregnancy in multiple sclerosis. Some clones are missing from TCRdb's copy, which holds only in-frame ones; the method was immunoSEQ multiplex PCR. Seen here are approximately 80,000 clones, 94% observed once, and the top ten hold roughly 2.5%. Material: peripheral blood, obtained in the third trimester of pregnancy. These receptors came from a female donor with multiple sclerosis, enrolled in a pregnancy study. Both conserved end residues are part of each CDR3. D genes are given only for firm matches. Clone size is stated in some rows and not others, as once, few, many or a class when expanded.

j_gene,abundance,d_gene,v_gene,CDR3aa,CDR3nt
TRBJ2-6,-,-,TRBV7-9,CASDGASPGANVLTF,TGTGCCAGCGACGGAGCGAGTCCCGGGGCCAACGTCCTGACTTTC
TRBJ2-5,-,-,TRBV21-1,CASSKFELAVQETQYF,TGTGCCAGCAGCAAATTTGAGCTAGCCGTCCAAGAGACCCAGTACTTC
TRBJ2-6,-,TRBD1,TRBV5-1,CASSWTTGGRSSGANVLTF,TGCGCCAGCAGCTGGACCACAGGGGGCCGGAGCTCTGGGGCCAACGTCCTGACTTTC
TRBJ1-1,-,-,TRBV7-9,CASSGTGVNTEAFF,TGTGCCAGCAGCGGCACTGGAGTGAACACTGAAGCTTTCTTT
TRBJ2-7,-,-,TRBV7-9,CASSSGVVEQYF,TGTGCCAGCAGCTCGGGGGTTGTCGAGCAGTACTTC
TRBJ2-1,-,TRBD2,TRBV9,CASSVTSGNYNEQFF,TGTGCCAGCAGCGTGACTAGCGGGAACTACAATGAGCAGTTCTTC
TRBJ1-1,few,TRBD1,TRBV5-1,CASSLGTGVNTEAFF,TGCGCCAGCAGCTTGGGGACAGGGGTGAACACTGAAGCTTTCTTT
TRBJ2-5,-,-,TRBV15,CATSSSPRGEETQYF,TGTGCCACCAGCAGTAGTCCCAGGGGGGAAGAGACCCAGTACTTC
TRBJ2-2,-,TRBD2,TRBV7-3,CASSLYPLAGGSNTGELFF,TGTGCCAGCAGCTTATACCCGCTAGCGGGGGGGTCGAACACCGGGGAGCTGTTTTTT
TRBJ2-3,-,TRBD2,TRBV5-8,CASSLVLAGGGSTDTQYF,TGTGCCAGCAGCTTGGTCCTAGCGGGGGGGGGAAGCACAGATACGCAGTATTTT
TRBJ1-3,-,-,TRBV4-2,CASSQDWAGAGNTIYF,TGTGCCAGCAGCCAAGATTGGGCAGGTGCTGGAAACACCATATATTTT
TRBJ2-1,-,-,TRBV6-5,CASVQAGFNEQFF,TGTGCCAGCGTCCAGGCTGGTTTCAATGAGCAGTTCTTC
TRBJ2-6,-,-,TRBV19,CASSIRSGSGANVLTF,TGTGCCAGTAGTATAAGGTCGGGCTCTGGGGCCAACGTCCTGACTTTC
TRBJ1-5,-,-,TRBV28,CASRGHNNQPQHF,TGTGCCAGCCGGGGACACAACAATCAGCCCCAGCATTTT
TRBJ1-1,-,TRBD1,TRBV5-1,CASSAGRDRGSAFF,TGCGCCAGCAGCGCCGGCCGGGACAGGGGGAGCGCTTTCTTT
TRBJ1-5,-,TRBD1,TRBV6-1,CASSPPATGGLPQHF,TGTGCCAGCAGCCCCCCCGCGACAGGGGGCTTGCCCCAGCATTTT
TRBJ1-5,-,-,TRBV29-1,CSVGTGRNQPQHF,TGCAGCGTTGGAACGGGTCGCAATCAGCCCCAGCATTTT
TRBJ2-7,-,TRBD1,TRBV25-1,CASSESTGTAMYEQYF,TGTGCCAGCAGTGAGTCCACCGGGACAGCAATGTACGAGCAGTACTTC
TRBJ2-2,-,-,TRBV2,CAMAGTLNTGELFF,TGTGCCATGGCCGGGACATTGAACACCGGGGAGCTGTTTTTT
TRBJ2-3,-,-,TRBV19,CASSARGTDTQYF,TGTGCCAGTAGTGCTAGGGGTACAGATACGCAGTATTTT
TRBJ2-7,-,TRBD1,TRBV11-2,CASSFGQGVYEQYF,TGTGCCAGCAGCTTTGGACAGGGGGTCTACGAGCAGTACTTC
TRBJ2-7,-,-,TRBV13,CASSRRATGNYEQYF,TGTGCCAGCAGCCGACGGGCGACAGGAAACTACGAGCAGTACTTC
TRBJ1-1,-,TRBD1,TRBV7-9,CASRNKDRLNTEAFF,TGTGCCAGCAGAAATAAGGACAGGTTGAACACTGAAGCTTTCTTT
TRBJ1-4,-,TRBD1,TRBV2,CASRVGGQGEKLFF,TGTGCCAGCAGGGTCGGGGGACAGGGGGAAAAACTGTTTTTT
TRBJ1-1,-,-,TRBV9,CASSPDPTANTEAFF,TGTGCCAGCAGCCCCGACCCGACAGCGAACACTGAAGCTTTCTTT
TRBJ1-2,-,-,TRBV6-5,CASRWTESYGYTF,TGTGCCAGCAGATGGACAGAGAGCTATGGCTACACCTTC
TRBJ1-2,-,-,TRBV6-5,CASRRVNRDNYGYTF,TGTGCCAGCAGACGAGTTAACAGGGACAACTATGGCTACACCTTC
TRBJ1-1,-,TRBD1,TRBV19,CATAGTEINTEAFF,TGTGCCACCGCCGGGACAGAGATAAACACTGAAGCTTTCTTT
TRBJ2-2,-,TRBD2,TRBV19,CASSLVAGKSGELFF,TGTGCCAGTAGTTTGGTAGCGGGGAAGTCCGGGGAGCTGTTTTTT
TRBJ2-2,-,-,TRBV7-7,CASSPQASEGIEGELFF,TGTGCTAGCAGCCCGCAGGCCTCCGAGGGTATTGAAGGGGAGCTGTTTTTT
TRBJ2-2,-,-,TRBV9,CASSVSLRSEGNTGELFF,TGTGCCAGCAGCGTATCATTGAGGTCGGAAGGGAACACCGGGGAGCTGTTTTTT
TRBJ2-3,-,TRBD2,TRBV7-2,CASSLGGGGAGLNTQYF,TGTGCCAGCAGCTTAGGTGGCGGGGGGGCCGGGCTAAATACGCAGTATTTT